This T cell receptor beta chain emerged from a study of blood T cell repertoires in COVID-19. Study-level background: Acute-phase and convalescent COVID-19 samples originated in the United States, Italy and Spain. Nucleic acid was either cDNA or gDNA, and it came from T cells, B-cell-depleted T cells, or PBMCs.

Original processing methods: The assay estimated nucleated cells by amplifying reference gene primers. The data were produced by immunoSEQ multiplex PCR, yet TCRdb's version contains in-frame clones alone and is incomplete. V and J calls and clone size follow that table, whereas D and trimming were derived from the DNA. In the table there are around 95,000 clones, roughly 80% of which are singletons. Losses at the gene ends were 7 bases for V and 1 base for J; bases not matched to a gene: 8. The CDR3 covers 15 residues. The germline V gene encodes CDR1 LNHDA and CDR2 SQIVND (reference sequence). The sequence was obtained from a woman older than 75 with acute or convalescent COVID-19. The sample consisted of peripheral blood. J is TRBJ1-2 and V is TRBV19, with 8 bases lining up with TRBD1. The CDR3: CASTRTGGSNYGYTF. CDR3 nucleotides: TGTGCCAGTACCCGCACAGGGGGAAGTAACTATGGCTACACCTTC.